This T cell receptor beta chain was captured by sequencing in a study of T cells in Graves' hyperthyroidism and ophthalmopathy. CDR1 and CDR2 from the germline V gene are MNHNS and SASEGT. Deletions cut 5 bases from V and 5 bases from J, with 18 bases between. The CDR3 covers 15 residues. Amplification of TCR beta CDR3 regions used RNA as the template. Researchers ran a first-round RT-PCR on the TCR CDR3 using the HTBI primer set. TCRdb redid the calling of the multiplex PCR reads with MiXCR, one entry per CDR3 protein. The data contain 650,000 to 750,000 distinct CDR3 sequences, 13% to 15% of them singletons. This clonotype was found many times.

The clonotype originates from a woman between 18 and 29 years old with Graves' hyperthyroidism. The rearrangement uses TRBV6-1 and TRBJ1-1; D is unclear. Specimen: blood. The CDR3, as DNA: TGTGCCAGCAGTTTGTTTGAGGGAGAGGAGACTGAAGCTTTCTTT. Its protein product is CASSLFEGEETEAFF.